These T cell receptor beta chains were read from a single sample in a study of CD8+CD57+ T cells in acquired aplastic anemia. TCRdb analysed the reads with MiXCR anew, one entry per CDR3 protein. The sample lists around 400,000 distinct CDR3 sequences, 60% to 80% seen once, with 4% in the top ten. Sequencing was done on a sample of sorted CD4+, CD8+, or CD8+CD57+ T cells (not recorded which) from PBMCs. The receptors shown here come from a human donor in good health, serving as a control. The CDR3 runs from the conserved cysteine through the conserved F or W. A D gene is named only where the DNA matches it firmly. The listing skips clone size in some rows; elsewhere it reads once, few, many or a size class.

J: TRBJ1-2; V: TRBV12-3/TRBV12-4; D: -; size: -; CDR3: CATNSSGQNYGYTF; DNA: TGTGCCACCAACTCTTCCGGACAGAACTATGGCTACACCTTC
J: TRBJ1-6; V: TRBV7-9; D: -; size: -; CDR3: CASSSQEFSTDAHF; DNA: TGTGCCAGCAGCTCACAGGAGTTCAGCACTGACGCCCACTTT
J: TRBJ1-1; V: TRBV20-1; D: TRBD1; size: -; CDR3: CSAGPGTGRAEAFF; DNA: TGCAGTGCTGGGCCCGGGACAGGGCGCGCTGAAGCTTTCTTT
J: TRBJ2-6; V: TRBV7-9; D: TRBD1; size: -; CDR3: CATSPPGQPETQFTF; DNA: TGTGCCACCAGCCCACCGGGACAGCCAGAGACCCAGTTCACTTTC
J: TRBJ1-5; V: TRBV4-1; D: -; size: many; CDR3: CASSQDYYQPQHF; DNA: TGCGCCAGCAGCCAAGATTACTATCAGCCCCAGCATTTT
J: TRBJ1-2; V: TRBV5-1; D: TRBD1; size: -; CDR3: CASSDGQVYGYTF; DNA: TGCGCCAGCAGCGACGGACAGGTCTATGGCTACACCTTC
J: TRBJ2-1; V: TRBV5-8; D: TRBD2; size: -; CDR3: CASSLGLTSDSEQFF; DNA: TGTGCCAGCAGCTTAGGTCTGACTAGCGATAGTGAGCAGTTCTTC
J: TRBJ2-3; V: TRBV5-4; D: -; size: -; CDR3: CASSLAQGTDTQYF; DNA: TGTGCCAGCAGCTTGGCCCAGGGGACAGATACGCAGTATTTT
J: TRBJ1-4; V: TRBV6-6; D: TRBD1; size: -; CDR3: CASSFRDREYNEKLFF; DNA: TGTGCCAGCAGTTTCCGGGACAGGGAATACAATGAAAAACTGTTTTTT
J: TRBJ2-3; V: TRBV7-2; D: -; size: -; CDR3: CASSPGPGSAGNTYF; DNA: TGTGCCAGCAGCCCAGGTCCGGGATCTGCTGGAAACACGTATTTT
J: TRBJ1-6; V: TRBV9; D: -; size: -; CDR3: CASSPAWGASSYNSPLHF; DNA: TGTGCCAGCAGCCCCGCCTGGGGGGCAAGCTCCTATAATTCACCCCTCCACTTT
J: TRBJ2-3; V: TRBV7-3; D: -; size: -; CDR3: CASSPLGGRIDTQYF; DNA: TGTGCCAGCAGCCCCCTCGGGGGGCGCATAGATACGCAGTATTTT
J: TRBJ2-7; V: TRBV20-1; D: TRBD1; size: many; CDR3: CSAWDRGPHEQYF; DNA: TGCAGTGCTTGGGACAGGGGTCCCCACGAGCAGTACTTC
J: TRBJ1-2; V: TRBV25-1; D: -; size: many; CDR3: CASSARPAIYGYTF; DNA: TGTGCCAGCAGCGCACGACCGGCAATATATGGCTACACCTTC
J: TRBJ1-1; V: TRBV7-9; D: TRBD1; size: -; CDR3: CASSAVTGGTEAFF; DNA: TGTGCCAGCAGCGCGGTTACAGGGGGCACTGAAGCTTTCTTT
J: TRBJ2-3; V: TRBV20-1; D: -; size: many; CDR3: CSARGNRGTDTQYF; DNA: TGCAGTGCTAGAGGTAATAGGGGCACAGATACGCAGTATTTT
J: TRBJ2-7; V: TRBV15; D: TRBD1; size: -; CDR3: CATSRTGGFEQYF; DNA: TGTGCCACCAGCAGAACAGGGGGCTTCGAGCAGTACTTC
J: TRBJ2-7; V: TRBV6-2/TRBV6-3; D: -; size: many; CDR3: CASSYSLSQYEQYF; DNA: TGTGCCAGCAGTTACTCGCTGTCTCAATACGAGCAGTACTTC